A selection of T cell receptor beta chains follows, all from one sample in a study of cytomegalovirus exposure and HLA in healthy donors. The assay was immunoSEQ multiplex PCR, and TCRdb's table has in-frame clones only and misses some. Of 65,000 to 95,000 clones in the sample, around 80% were seen once. Material: PBMCs. The receptors shown here come from a male donor in good health and CMV-seropositive. Both conserved end residues are part of each CDR3. Fields, in order: D gene, J gene, clone size, V gene, CDR3 protein, CDR3 DNA. A D gene is named only where the DNA matches it firmly. Expanded clones are given a class, and other clones once, few, many or no size at all.

NA,TRBJ2-2,NA,TRBV5-1,CASSRTIRHTGELFF,TGCGCCAGCAGTAGGACTATTCGACACACCGGGGAGCTGTTTTTT
NA,TRBJ2-5,NA,TRBV15,CATLQGPEETQYF,TGTGCCACCCTTCAGGGTCCTGAAGAGACCCAGTACTTC
NA,TRBJ1-3,NA,TRBV5-4,CASSISTAGFGNTIYF,TGTGCCAGCAGTATCTCAACGGCAGGGTTTGGAAACACCATATATTTT
NA,TRBJ2-5,NA,TRBV28,CASSEGGPQYF,TGTGCCAGCAGTGAGGGGGGGCCCCAGTACTTC
NA,TRBJ2-5,once,TRBV6-6,CASSYSGGGPETQYF,TGTGCCAGCAGTTACTCAGGGGGGGGTCCGGAGACCCAGTACTTC
NA,TRBJ2-5,NA,TRBV6-5,CASRYRGRETQYF,TGTGCCAGCAGGTACCGGGGTAGAGAGACCCAGTACTTC
NA,TRBJ2-3,NA,TRBV7-8,CASSLTSDGGADTQYF,TGTGCCAGCAGCTTAACTTCGGATGGGGGCGCAGATACGCAGTATTTT
TRBD1,TRBJ2-7,NA,TRBV6-5,CASSYSKGQGYEQYF,TGTGCCAGCAGTTACTCGAAGGGACAGGGCTACGAGCAGTACTTC
TRBD2,TRBJ2-3,NA,TRBV6-5,CASSLTTSVGDTQYF,TGTGCCAGCAGTCTTACGACTAGCGTTGGAGATACGCAGTATTTT
TRBD2,TRBJ2-3,NA,TRBV5-1,CASSSGLAGDTQYF,TGCGCCAGCAGCTCAGGACTAGCGGGAGATACGCAGTATTTT
TRBD2,TRBJ2-7,NA,TRBV27,CASSLAGGYEQYF,TGTGCCAGCAGTTTAGCGGGAGGGTACGAGCAGTACTTC
TRBD1,TRBJ2-1,NA,TRBV7-6,CASSLEPPGSDRGLITENEQFF,TGTGCCAGCAGCTTAGAACCCCCCGGGTCGGACAGGGGGCTGATTACGGAGAATGAGCAGTTCTTC
NA,TRBJ2-5,NA,TRBV9,CASSVGSPGAGETQYF,TGTGCCAGCAGCGTAGGGTCTCCGGGAGCGGGAGAGACCCAGTACTTC
NA,TRBJ2-7,NA,TRBV18,CASSPTYYEQYF,TGTGCCAGCTCACCAACCTACTACGAGCAGTACTTC
NA,TRBJ2-7,NA,TRBV7-4,CASSLGQGHYEQYF,TGTGCCAGCAGCTTAGGCCAGGGCCACTACGAGCAGTACTTC
NA,TRBJ1-5,NA,TRBV5-1,CASSLGGSNQPQHF,TGCGCCAGCAGCTTGGGAGGTAGCAATCAGCCCCAGCATTTT
NA,TRBJ2-7,NA,TRBV7-9,CASSSRDSSGWAYEQYF,TGTGCCAGCAGCTCGCGGGACTCCTCGGGTTGGGCCTACGAGCAGTACTTC
TRBD1,TRBJ1-3,NA,TRBV2,CASRGTGGRNTIYF,TGTGCCAGCAGGGGGACAGGGGGCCGAAACACCATATATTTT
TRBD1,TRBJ1-2,NA,TRBV14,CASSRQGAYGYTF,TGTGCCAGCAGCCGGCAGGGGGCTTATGGCTACACCTTC
NA,TRBJ2-1,NA,TRBV28,CASSPRGPGQFF,TGTGCCAGCAGTCCCAGAGGGCCCGGGCAGTTCTTC
TRBD1,TRBJ1-4,many,TRBV5-1,CASRSGTGQGEKLFF,TGCGCCAGCCGATCAGGGACAGGGCAAGGTGAAAAACTGTTTTTT
NA,TRBJ1-4,NA,TRBV11-2,CASSQGSFATNEKLFF,TGTGCCAGCAGCCAGGGCAGCTTTGCAACTAATGAAAAACTGTTTTTT
NA,TRBJ2-7,few,TRBV28,CASSFSTTGYEQYF,TGTGCCAGCAGTTTCTCAACCACGGGCTACGAGCAGTACTTC
NA,TRBJ2-1,NA,TRBV29-1,CSVGTDNEQFF,TGCAGCGTTGGAACAGACAATGAGCAGTTCTTC
TRBD2,TRBJ2-7,NA,TRBV6-6,CASSKGLAGGEQYF,TGTGCCAGCAGCAAGGGACTAGCGGGAGGCGAGCAGTACTTC
NA,TRBJ2-5,NA,TRBV9,CASSVRQKPETQYF,TGTGCCAGCAGCGTGCGACAGAAGCCGGAGACCCAGTACTTC
TRBD1,TRBJ2-7,NA,TRBV4-2,CASSPGDRGSYEQYF,TGTGCCAGCAGCCCCGGGGACAGGGGCTCCTACGAGCAGTACTTC
NA,TRBJ2-5,NA,TRBV19,CASSIQGQGETQYF,TGTGCCAGTAGTATTCAGGGCCAGGGCGAGACCCAGTACTTC
TRBD2,TRBJ2-1,NA,TRBV18,CASSPQGLAASYNEQFF,TGTGCCAGCTCACCACAGGGACTAGCGGCCTCCTACAATGAGCAGTTCTTC
NA,TRBJ2-7,NA,TRBV7-8,CASRRGREASYEQYF,TGTGCCAGCAGAAGGGGGCGGGAGGCCTCCTACGAGCAGTACTTC
NA,TRBJ1-5,NA,TRBV30,CAWSVAGIFQPQHF,TGTGCCTGGAGTGTGGCGGGGATCTTTCAGCCCCAGCATTTT
TRBD1,TRBJ2-4,NA,TRBV4-1,CASSQPGQGRKNIQYF,TGCGCCAGCAGCCAACCGGGACAGGGAAGGAAAAACATTCAGTACTTC
TRBD1,TRBJ1-1,NA,TRBV9,CASSVRDRGTEAFF,TGTGCCAGTAGCGTCCGGGACAGGGGGACTGAAGCTTTCTTT
TRBD2,TRBJ2-3,NA,TRBV7-8,CASSSGTSGSGTDTQYF,TGTGCCAGCAGCTCCGGGACTAGCGGGAGCGGGACAGATACGCAGTATTTT
NA,TRBJ2-7,NA,TRBV6-5,CASSYSVSSYEQYF,TGTGCCAGCAGTTACTCGGTCAGCTCCTACGAGCAGTACTTC
TRBD1,TRBJ1-1,NA,TRBV19,CASSNRDRETEAFF,TGTGCCAGTAGTAACCGGGACAGGGAGACTGAAGCTTTCTTT
NA,TRBJ1-1,NA,TRBV9,CAISVGPGSGWSETEAFF,TGTGCCATCAGCGTAGGCCCCGGATCCGGGTGGAGTGAGACTGAAGCTTTCTTT
NA,TRBJ2-3,NA,TRBV20-1,CSASTADTQYF,TGCAGTGCTAGTACTGCGGATACGCAGTATTTT
TRBD2,TRBJ2-1,NA,TRBV7-8,CASSLPGTSGKARNEQFF,TGTGCCAGCAGCTTACCAGGGACTAGCGGGAAGGCTCGCAATGAGCAGTTCTTC
NA,TRBJ2-1,NA,TRBV10-3,CAISERRDAYNEQFF,TGTGCCATCAGTGAGAGGCGGGATGCCTACAATGAGCAGTTCTTC
TRBD1,TRBJ1-2,NA,TRBV5-6,CASSSRGHGYTF,TGTGCCAGCAGCTCCAGGGGGCATGGCTACACCTTC
TRBD2,TRBJ2-7,NA,TRBV5-4,CASSLPGTSGYEQYF,TGTGCCAGCAGCCTACCTGGGACTAGCGGGTACGAGCAGTACTTC
TRBD2,TRBJ2-3,NA,TRBV12-5,CASALSGRTDTQYF,TGTGCTAGTGCTCTTAGCGGGAGGACAGATACGCAGTATTTT
NA,TRBJ2-2,NA,TRBV9,CASSFSRANTGELFF,TGTGCCAGCAGTTTTAGTAGAGCGAACACCGGGGAGCTGTTTTTT
NA,TRBJ1-1,NA,TRBV19,CASSLHRETEAFF,TGTGCCAGTAGTCTGCACAGGGAGACTGAAGCTTTCTTT
TRBD1,TRBJ1-5,NA,TRBV19,CASSSRAWDRGAPGSDQPQHF,TGTGCCAGTAGTAGTAGAGCCTGGGACAGGGGCGCTCCGGGGTCGGATCAGCCCCAGCATTTT
NA,TRBJ2-6,NA,TRBV28,CASSFGLGRSGANVLTF,TGTGCCAGCAGTTTCGGGTTGGGGAGGTCTGGGGCCAACGTCCTGACTTTC
NA,TRBJ1-2,NA,TRBV14,CASSQFSSYGYTF,TGTGCCAGCAGCCAATTCTCCAGCTATGGCTACACCTTC
NA,TRBJ1-2,NA,TRBV7-2,CASSLVRGGANYGYTF,TGTGCCAGCAGCTTAGTTCGGGGGGGAGCTAACTATGGCTACACCTTC
NA,TRBJ2-3,NA,TRBV4-2,CASSTVSGVTDTQYF,TGTGCCAGCAGCACAGTTAGCGGCGTCACAGATACGCAGTATTTT
TRBD2,TRBJ2-7,NA,TRBV7-8,CASSFSGSGVYEQYF,TGTGCCAGCAGCTTTAGCGGGAGCGGGGTGTACGAGCAGTACTTC
TRBD2,TRBJ2-1,NA,TRBV7-2,CASSLVGGSAYNEQFF,TGTGCCAGCAGCTTAGTGGGCGGGAGCGCCTACAATGAGCAGTTCTTC
NA,TRBJ1-1,NA,TRBV5-1,CASSLERGGNTEAFF,TGCGCCAGCAGCTTGGAAAGGGGCGGGAACACTGAAGCTTTCTTT
NA,TRBJ1-4,NA,TRBV5-1,CASSFEGRSNEKLFF,TGCGCCAGCAGCTTCGAGGGCAGGAGTAATGAAAAACTGTTTTTT
NA,TRBJ2-1,NA,TRBV5-1,CASSQGFNNEQFF,TGCGCCAGCAGCCAGGGTTTCAACAATGAGCAGTTCTTC
NA,TRBJ2-5,once,TRBV5-4,CASSEIGAGYQETQYF,TGTGCCAGCAGCGAAATCGGGGCGGGGTACCAAGAGACCCAGTACTTC
TRBD2,TRBJ2-2,NA,TRBV7-2,CASWITSATGELFF,TGTGCCAGCTGGATTACTAGCGCCACCGGGGAGCTGTTTTTT
NA,TRBJ1-5,NA,TRBV27,CASSWLRRLANQPQHF,TGTGCCAGCAGCTGGCTAAGGAGATTAGCAAATCAGCCCCAGCATTTT
TRBD1,TRBJ1-1,NA,TRBV18,CASSLNRGAEAFF,TGTGCCAGCTCTCTCAACAGGGGGGCTGAAGCTTTCTTT
NA,TRBJ2-7,NA,TRBV5-6,CASSPEPGYEQYF,TGTGCCAGCAGCCCCGAACCAGGTTACGAGCAGTACTTC